Listed below are T cell receptor beta chains from one sample, sequenced in a study of a mutant IDH1 vaccine in newly diagnosed glioma. The data were produced by immunoSEQ multiplex PCR, yet TCRdb's version contains in-frame clones alone and is incomplete. Of roughly 70,000 clones in the sample, around 80% were seen once. Sequences were derived from peripheral blood mononuclear cells (PBMCs), sampled from a glioma patient treated with radiotherapy, temozolomide or both. The source of these receptors is a woman under 30 with glioma. Some clones in this sample may be carry-over from other donors' samples. Both conserved end residues are part of each CDR3. D genes are given only for firm matches. Size is stated for part of the rows, as once, few or many counts, or as a class when the clone is expanded.

CSASPISGNTIYF	TGCAGCGCTAGTCCAATCTCTGGAAACACCATATATTTT	.	TRBV29-1	TRBJ1-3	.	13
CASSELPNTEAFF	TGTGCCAGCAGTGAACTCCCGAACACTGAAGCTTTCTTT	.	TRBV6-1	TRBJ1-1	.	13
CASSDSTSGRPYEQYF	TGTGCCAGCAGCGACTCCACTAGCGGGAGACCCTACGAGCAGTACTTC	TRBD2	TRBV6-4	TRBJ2-7	.	16
CASSIIGGRGRVNEQFF	TGTGCCAGTAGTATTATCGGGGGGAGGGGTCGGGTCAATGAGCAGTTCTTC	TRBD2	TRBV19	TRBJ2-1	.	17
CATSRTRDRLNQPQHF	TGTGCCACCAGCAGAACACGAGACAGACTCAATCAGCCCCAGCATTTT	.	TRBV15	TRBJ1-5	.	16
CASSKRTGNTEAFF	TGTGCCAGCAGTAAACGGACAGGGAACACTGAAGCTTTCTTT	TRBD1	TRBV6-5	TRBJ1-1	.	14
CASSPILTDTQYF	TGTGCCAGCTCACCTATCCTCACAGATACGCAGTATTTT	.	TRBV18	TRBJ2-3	.	13
CASSPSPHTGELFF	TGTGCTAGCAGCCCCTCCCCACACACCGGGGAGCTGTTTTTT	.	TRBV7-7	TRBJ2-2	.	14
CASSLDRADGEKLFF	TGTGCCAGCAGCTTAGACAGGGCTGACGGAGAAAAACTGTTTTTT	TRBD1	TRBV6-5	TRBJ1-4	.	15
CASSLGEIYGYTF	TGTGCCAGCAGCTTGGGGGAGATCTATGGCTACACCTTC	.	TRBV7-9	TRBJ1-2	few	13
CASSSLQSAPQHF	TGTGCCAGCAGTTCACTACAATCAGCGCCCCAGCATTTT	.	TRBV6-5	TRBJ1-5	.	13
CASAFSGGNTEAFF	TGTGCCAGCGCCTTCTCCGGGGGGAACACTGAAGCTTTCTTT	.	TRBV6-5	TRBJ1-1	.	14
CASSSSYRGGRYEQYF	TGTGCCAGCAGCTCCTCCTACAGGGGCGGTAGATACGAGCAGTACTTC	TRBD1	TRBV7-2	TRBJ2-7	.	16
CSVEGRDHTDTQYF	TGCAGCGTTGAGGGACGAGACCACACAGATACGCAGTATTTT	.	TRBV29-1	TRBJ2-3	.	14
CASSPYQGMNTEAFF	TGTGCTAGCAGCCCCTACCAGGGGATGAACACTGAAGCTTTCTTT	.	TRBV7-7	TRBJ1-1	.	15
CASSLRSAGASYYGYTF	TGCGCCAGCAGCTTGAGATCGGCAGGGGCGTCTTACTATGGCTACACCTTC	.	TRBV5-1	TRBJ1-2	once	17
CASSFTGEPAQHF	TGTGCCAGCAGCTTCACAGGGGAGCCGGCCCAGCATTTT	TRBD1	TRBV6-1	TRBJ1-5	few	13
CASSYDRLGDTEAFF	TGTGCCAGCAGTTACGACAGACTTGGGGACACTGAAGCTTTCTTT	.	TRBV6-6	TRBJ1-1	.	15
CASSLEVRQYNEQFF	TGTGCCAGCAGCTTGGAGGTTCGGCAGTACAATGAGCAGTTCTTC	.	TRBV5-4	TRBJ2-1	.	15
CASSLEGLDRGTYGYTF	TGCGCCAGCAGCCTGGAGGGCCTCGACAGGGGGACCTATGGCTACACCTTC	TRBD1	TRBV5-1	TRBJ1-2	.	17
CASSFGGDTQYF	TGTGCCAGCAGCTTCGGGGGAGATACGCAGTATTTT	.	TRBV9	TRBJ2-3	.	12
CASSELERGRGTEAFF	TGTGCCAGCAGTGAATTAGAGAGGGGAAGGGGCACTGAAGCTTTCTTT	.	TRBV6-1	TRBJ1-1	once	16
CASSLGTPSAYEQYF	TGTGCCAGCAGCCTAGGGACGCCGAGCGCCTACGAGCAGTACTTC	.	TRBV9	TRBJ2-7	.	15
CASGLAGGREQFF	TGTGCCAGCGGATTAGCGGGAGGGAGGGAGCAGTTCTTC	TRBD2	TRBV6-5	TRBJ2-1	.	13
CASSLVRRGEKLFF	TGTGCCAGCAGCTTAGTGCGGAGGGGTGAAAAACTGTTTTTT	.	TRBV7-2	TRBJ1-4	.	14
CASSITVERNQPQHF	TGTGCCAGTAGTATTACAGTAGAAAGGAATCAGCCCCAGCATTTT	.	TRBV19	TRBJ1-5	.	15
CASSPERGANEKLFF	TGTGCCAGCAGCCCCGAGAGGGGAGCGAATGAAAAACTGTTTTTT	.	TRBV7-8	TRBJ1-4	.	15
CASSPRWVSYEQYF	TGTGCCAGCAGTCCTCGTTGGGTATCCTACGAGCAGTACTTC	.	TRBV13	TRBJ2-7	.	14
CAISDPEGVLDYEQYF	TGTGCCATCAGTGACCCGGAGGGGGTACTAGACTACGAGCAGTACTTC	.	TRBV10-3	TRBJ2-7	.	16
CASSFRKGGTEAFF	TGTGCCAGCAGTTTCCGGAAAGGGGGCACTGAAGCTTTCTTT	.	TRBV27	TRBJ1-1	.	14
CASTLGGPGNTIYF	TGTGCCAGCACCTTAGGGGGGCCTGGAAACACCATATATTTT	.	TRBV7-9	TRBJ1-3	.	14
CSVETRGRSTDTQYF	TGCAGCGTTGAGACACGGGGGCGAAGCACAGATACGCAGTATTTT	.	TRBV29-1	TRBJ2-3	.	15
CASSLDFGPFYGYTF	TGTGCCAGCAGTCTCGACTTCGGCCCATTCTATGGCTACACCTTC	.	TRBV6-5	TRBJ1-2	.	15
CASSIEGGSAFF	TGTGCCAGTAGTATCGAGGGGGGTTCAGCTTTCTTT	.	TRBV19	TRBJ1-1	few	12
CASSLPAGPYEQYF	TGTGCCAGCAGCTTGCCAGCGGGACCCTACGAGCAGTACTTC	TRBD2	TRBV5-5	TRBJ2-7	.	14
CASSLKGATYGYTF	TGTGCCAGCAGCCTGAAGGGGGCTACTTATGGCTACACCTTC	TRBD1	TRBV5-4	TRBJ1-2	.	14
CAISAGGELFF	TGTGCCATCTCCGCAGGGGGGGAGCTGTTTTTT	.	TRBV6-5	TRBJ2-2	.	11